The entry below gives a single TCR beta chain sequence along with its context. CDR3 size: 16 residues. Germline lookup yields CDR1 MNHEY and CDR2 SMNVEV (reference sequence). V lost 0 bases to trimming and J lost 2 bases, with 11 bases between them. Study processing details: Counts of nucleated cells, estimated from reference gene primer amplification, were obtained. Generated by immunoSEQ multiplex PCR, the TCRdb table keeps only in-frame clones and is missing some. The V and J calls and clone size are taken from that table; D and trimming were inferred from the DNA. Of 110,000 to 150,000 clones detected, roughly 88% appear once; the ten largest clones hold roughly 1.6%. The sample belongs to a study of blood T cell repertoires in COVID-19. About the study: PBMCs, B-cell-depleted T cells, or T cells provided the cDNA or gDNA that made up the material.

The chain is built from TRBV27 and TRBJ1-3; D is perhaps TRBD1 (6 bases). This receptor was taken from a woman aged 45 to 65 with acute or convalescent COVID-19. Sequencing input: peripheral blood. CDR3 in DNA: TGTGCCAGCAGTTTATCCGGACAGCCGGCTGGAAACACCATATATTTT. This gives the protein CASSLSGQPAGNTIYF.